This is a list of T cell receptor beta chains from one sample in a study of human T cells and chemical hapten exposure. MiXCR was run by TCRdb on the RACE reads, yielding one entry per CDR3 protein. The sample includes more than 300,000 distinct CDR3 sequences, around 5.5% of them seen just once. Sequences were derived from whole blood, sampled in connection with sensitization to the hapten diphenylcyclopropenone (DPC). These receptors all come from a woman between 50 and 59 years old with alopecia areata. Some clones in this sample may be carry-over from other donors' samples. Each CDR3 is given with its conserved first and last residue. The order of the fields is D gene, V gene, J gene, clone size, CDR3 protein, CDR3 DNA. A D gene is named only where the DNA matches it firmly. Part of the rows lack a size; the others show once, few, many or a class for expanded clones.

.	TRBV12-3/TRBV12-4	TRBJ1-5	many	CASSFPGINQPQHF	TGTGCCAGCAGTTTTCCGGGGATCAATCAGCCCCAGCATTTT
.	TRBV11-2	TRBJ1-1	few	CASSLKQGSTEAFF	TGTGCCAGCAGCTTAAAACAGGGAAGTACTGAAGCTTTCTTT
TRBD2	TRBV4-2	TRBJ2-7	few	CASSQVGRVHEQYF	TGTGCCAGCAGCCAAGTAGGGAGGGTCCACGAGCAGTACTTC
TRBD1	TRBV20-1	TRBJ2-2	many	CSARETPGQANTGELFF	TGCAGTGCTAGAGAGACCCCGGGACAGGCGAACACCGGGGAGCTGTTTTTT
.	TRBV14	TRBJ1-1	.	CVSSQDRWRGDTEAFF	TGTGTCAGCAGCCAAGATCGTTGGCGGGGAGACACTGAAGCTTTCTTT
.	TRBV7-2	TRBJ1-4	many	CASSLNLQGQLFF	TGTGCCAGCAGCTTAAACCTCCAGGGCCAACTGTTTTTT
.	TRBV7-9	TRBJ2-3	few	CASSSSVGLSIDTQYF	TGTGCCAGCAGCTCCAGCGTAGGGCTAAGCATAGATACGCAGTATTTT
.	TRBV3-1	TRBJ1-2	few	CASSQDLRESKGYTF	TGTGCCAGCAGCCAAGATCTACGGGAGTCTAAAGGCTACACCTTC
TRBD2	TRBV7-2	TRBJ2-1	many	CASSSGTSSWEQFF	TGTGCCAGCAGCTCCGGGACTAGTTCTTGGGAGCAGTTCTTC
.	TRBV5-1	TRBJ1-3	many	CASSLGGSSGNTIYF	TGCGCCAGCAGCTTGGGCGGTAGCTCTGGAAACACCATATATTTT
.	TRBV18	TRBJ2-3	many	CASSPRADYTDTQYF	TGTGCCAGCTCACCAAGAGCCGATTACACAGATACGCAGTATTTT
.	TRBV6-2/TRBV6-3	TRBJ2-5	.	CASSSPPTGQETQYF	TGTGCCAGCAGCTCACCACCGACAGGACAAGAGACCCAGTACTTC
TRBD2	TRBV2	TRBJ2-7	many	CATDVAGSSYEQYF	TGTGCCACCGACGTAGCGGGGAGCTCCTACGAGCAGTACTTC
.	TRBV7-2	TRBJ2-5	many	CASSPWAEETQYF	TGTGCCAGCAGCCCCTGGGCCGAAGAGACCCAGTACTTC
.	TRBV4-1	TRBJ2-1	few	CASSGLGKQDEQFF	TGCGCCAGCAGTGGGCTAGGAAAGCAGGATGAGCAGTTCTTC
.	TRBV20-1	TRBJ2-7	few	CSAPQGAYEQYF	TGCAGTGCCCCTCAGGGCGCCTACGAGCAGTACTTC
.	TRBV18	TRBJ2-3	.	CASSSPGEVPDTQYF	TGTGCCAGCTCATCACCGGGTGAAGTGCCAGATACGCAGTATTTT
TRBD2	TRBV19	TRBJ2-1	many	CASSIVASGGAEQFF	TGTGCCAGTAGTATCGTGGCTAGCGGGGGGGCAGAGCAGTTCTTC
.	TRBV20-1	TRBJ2-6	many	CSAREVRSSGANVLTF	TGCAGTGCTAGAGAGGTGCGCTCCTCTGGGGCCAACGTCCTGACTTTC
TRBD2	TRBV7-9	TRBJ2-3	many	CASSFWASGRTDTQYF	TGTGCCAGCAGCTTTTGGGCTAGCGGACGCACAGATACGCAGTATTTT
.	TRBV5-4	TRBJ2-2	.	CASSFPPGLASRGGELFF	TGTGCCAGCAGCTTCCCCCCGGGACTCGCTTCCAGGGGCGGGGAGCTGTTTTTT
.	TRBV19	TRBJ1-5	.	CASSKRTGGHQPQHF	TGTGCCAGTAGTAAGCGCACCGGGGGCCATCAGCCCCAGCATTTT
TRBD1	TRBV5-1	TRBJ2-7	few	CASSIGTGFGEQYF	TGCGCCAGCAGCATTGGGACAGGCTTTGGCGAGCAGTACTTC
.	TRBV10-3	TRBJ2-6	.	CASGGEETGANVLTF	TGTGCCAGCGGCGGAGAGGAGACAGGGGCCAACGTCCTGACTTTC
.	TRBV30	TRBJ2-7	few	CAWSGTYSYEQYF	TGTGCCTGGAGTGGTACGTATTCCTACGAGCAGTACTTC
.	TRBV30	TRBJ2-7	.	CAWSGPVEQYF	TGTGCCTGGAGTGGTCCGGTCGAGCAGTACTTC
.	TRBV7-2	TRBJ1-4	many	CATGEGNEKLFF	TGTGCCACAGGGGAGGGAAATGAAAAACTGTTTTTT
TRBD2	TRBV6-1	TRBJ2-3	many	CASSGVAGGPADTQYF	TGTGCCAGCAGTGGGGTAGCGGGGGGGCCGGCAGATACGCAGTATTTT
.	TRBV28	TRBJ2-7	many	CASTQGRSNPYEQYF	TGTGCCAGCACCCAAGGACGATCTAACCCCTACGAGCAGTACTTC